This T cell receptor beta chain derives from a study of PD-L1 blockade in urothelial cancer. CDR3 size: 16 residues. The germline CDR1 and CDR2 sequences are LGHNA and YNFKEQ. The V gene lost 0 bases and the J gene lost 5 bases, with 14 bases spanning the gap. Profiling relied on immunoSEQ multiplex PCR, and the TCRdb table lists in-frame clones only, not all of them. The sample lists fewer than 30,000 clones, approximately 84% occurring once. The sample consisted of PBMCs, taken around atezolizumab (anti-PD-L1) treatment. The TCR was taken from a man aged 65-85 years with urothelial cancer. J is TRBJ2-1 and V is TRBV4-2, with D possibly matching TRBD1 (6 bases). The CDR3 DNA reads TGTGCCAGCAGCCAAGAACTAACAGGGAGCCACAATGAGCAGTTCTTC. Translating it yields CASSQELTGSHNEQFF.